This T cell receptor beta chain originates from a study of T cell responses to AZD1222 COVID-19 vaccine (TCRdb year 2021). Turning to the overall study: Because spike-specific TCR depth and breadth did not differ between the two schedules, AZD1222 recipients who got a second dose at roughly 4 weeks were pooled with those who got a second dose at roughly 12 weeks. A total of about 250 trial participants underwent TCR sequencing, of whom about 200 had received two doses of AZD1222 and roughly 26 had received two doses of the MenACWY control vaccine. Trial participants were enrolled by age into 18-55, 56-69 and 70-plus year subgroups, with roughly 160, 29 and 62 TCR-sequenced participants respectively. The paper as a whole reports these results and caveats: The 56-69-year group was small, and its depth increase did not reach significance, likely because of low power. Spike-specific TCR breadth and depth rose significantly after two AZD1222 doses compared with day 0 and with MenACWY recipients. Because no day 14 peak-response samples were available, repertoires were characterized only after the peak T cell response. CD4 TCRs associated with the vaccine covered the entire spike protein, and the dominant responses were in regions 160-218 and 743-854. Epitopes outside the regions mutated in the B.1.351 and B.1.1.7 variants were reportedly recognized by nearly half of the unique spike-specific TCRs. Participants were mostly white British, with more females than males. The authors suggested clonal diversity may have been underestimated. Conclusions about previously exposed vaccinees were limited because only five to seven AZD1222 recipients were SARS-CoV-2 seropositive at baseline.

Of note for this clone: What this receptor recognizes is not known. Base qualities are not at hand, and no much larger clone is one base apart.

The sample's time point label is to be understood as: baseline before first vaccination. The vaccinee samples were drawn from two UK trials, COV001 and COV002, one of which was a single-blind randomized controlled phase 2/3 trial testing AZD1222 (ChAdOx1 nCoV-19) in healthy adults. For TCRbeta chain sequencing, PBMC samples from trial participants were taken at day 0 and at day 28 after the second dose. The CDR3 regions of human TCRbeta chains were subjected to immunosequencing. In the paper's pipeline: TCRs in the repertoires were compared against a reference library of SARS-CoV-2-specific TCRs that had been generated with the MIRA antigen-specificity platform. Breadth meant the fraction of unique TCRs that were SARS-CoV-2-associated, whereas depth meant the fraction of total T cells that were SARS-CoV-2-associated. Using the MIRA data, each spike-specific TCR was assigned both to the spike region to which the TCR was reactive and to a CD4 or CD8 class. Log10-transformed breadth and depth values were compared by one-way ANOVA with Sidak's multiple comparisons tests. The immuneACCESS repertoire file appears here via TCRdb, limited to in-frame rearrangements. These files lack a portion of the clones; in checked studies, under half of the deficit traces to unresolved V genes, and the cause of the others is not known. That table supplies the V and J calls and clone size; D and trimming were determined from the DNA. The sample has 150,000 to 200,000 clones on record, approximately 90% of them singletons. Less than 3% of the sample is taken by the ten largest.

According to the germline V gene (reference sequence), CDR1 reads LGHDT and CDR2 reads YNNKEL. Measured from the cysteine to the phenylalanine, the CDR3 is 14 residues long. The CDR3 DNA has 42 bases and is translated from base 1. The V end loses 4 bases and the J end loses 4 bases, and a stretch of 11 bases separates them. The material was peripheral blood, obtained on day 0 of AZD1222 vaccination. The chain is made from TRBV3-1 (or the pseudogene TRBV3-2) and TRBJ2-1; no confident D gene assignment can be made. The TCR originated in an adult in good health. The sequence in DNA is TGTGCCAGCAGCCGACCCCTCAGTTACAATGAGCAGTTCTTC. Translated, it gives CASSRPLSYNEQFF.